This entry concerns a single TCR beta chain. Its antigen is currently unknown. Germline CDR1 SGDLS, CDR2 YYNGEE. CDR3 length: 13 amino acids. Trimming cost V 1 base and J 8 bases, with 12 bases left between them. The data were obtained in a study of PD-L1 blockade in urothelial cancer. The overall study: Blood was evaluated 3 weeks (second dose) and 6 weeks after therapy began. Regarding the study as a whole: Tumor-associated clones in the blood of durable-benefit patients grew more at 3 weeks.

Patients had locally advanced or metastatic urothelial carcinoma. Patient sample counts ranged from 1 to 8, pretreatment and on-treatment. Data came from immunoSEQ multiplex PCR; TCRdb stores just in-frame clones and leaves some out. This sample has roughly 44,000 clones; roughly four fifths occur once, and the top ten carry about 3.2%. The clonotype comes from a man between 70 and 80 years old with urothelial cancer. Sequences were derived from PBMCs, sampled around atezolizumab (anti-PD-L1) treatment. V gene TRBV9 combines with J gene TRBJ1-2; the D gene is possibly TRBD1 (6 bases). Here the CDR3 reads CASSVQGKWGYTF. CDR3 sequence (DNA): TGTGCCAGCAGCGTACAGGGGAAGTGGGGCTACACCTTC.